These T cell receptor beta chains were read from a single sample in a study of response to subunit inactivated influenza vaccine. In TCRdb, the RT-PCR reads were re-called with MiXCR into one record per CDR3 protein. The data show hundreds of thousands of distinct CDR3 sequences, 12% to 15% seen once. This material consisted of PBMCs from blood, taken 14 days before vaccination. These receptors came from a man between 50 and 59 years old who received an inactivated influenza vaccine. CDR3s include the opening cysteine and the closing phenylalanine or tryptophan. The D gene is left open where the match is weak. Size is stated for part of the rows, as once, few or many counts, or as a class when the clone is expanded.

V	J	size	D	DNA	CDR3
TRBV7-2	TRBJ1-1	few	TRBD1	TGTGCCAGCAGCCCGAACAGGGGGGAAACTGAAGCTTTCTTT	CASSPNRGETEAFF
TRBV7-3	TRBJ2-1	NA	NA	TGTGCCAGCAGCTTATTCCACGGTGCTGAATACAATGAGCAGTTCTTC	CASSLFHGAEYNEQFF
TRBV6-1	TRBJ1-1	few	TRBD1	TGTGCCAGCAGTACGTACAGGGGGCACACTGAAGCTTTCTTT	CASSTYRGHTEAFF
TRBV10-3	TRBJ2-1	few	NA	TGTGCCATCAGTGTAACTATAAACAATGAGCAGTTCTTC	CAISVTINNEQFF
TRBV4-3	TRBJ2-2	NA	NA	TGCGCCAGCAGCCAAGATCACGGTGCAGCCGGGGAGCTGTTTTTT	CASSQDHGAAGELFF
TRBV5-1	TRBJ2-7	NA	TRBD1	TGCGCCAGCAGCTTGGAAGGACAGGGGGGCTCGTACGAGCAGTACTTC	CASSLEGQGGSYEQYF
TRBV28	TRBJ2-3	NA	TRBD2	TGTGCCAGCAGTTTATACACCTCCGGTACTTGGGGGACTAGCGGAAGCACAGATACGCAGTATTTT	CASSLYTSGTWGTSGSTDTQYF
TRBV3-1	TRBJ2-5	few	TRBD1	TGTGCCAGCAGCCACAGGGGACAGGGGGCGCGGGAGACCCAGTACTTC	CASSHRGQGARETQYF
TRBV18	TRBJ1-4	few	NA	TGTGCCAGCTCACCAGCCGAAGCAGCAACTAATGAAAAACTGTTTTTT	CASSPAEAATNEKLFF
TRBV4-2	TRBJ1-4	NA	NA	TGTGCCAGCAGCCAGGGCCCCGGGTCATTCTATGAAAAACTGTTTTTT	CASSQGPGSFYEKLFF